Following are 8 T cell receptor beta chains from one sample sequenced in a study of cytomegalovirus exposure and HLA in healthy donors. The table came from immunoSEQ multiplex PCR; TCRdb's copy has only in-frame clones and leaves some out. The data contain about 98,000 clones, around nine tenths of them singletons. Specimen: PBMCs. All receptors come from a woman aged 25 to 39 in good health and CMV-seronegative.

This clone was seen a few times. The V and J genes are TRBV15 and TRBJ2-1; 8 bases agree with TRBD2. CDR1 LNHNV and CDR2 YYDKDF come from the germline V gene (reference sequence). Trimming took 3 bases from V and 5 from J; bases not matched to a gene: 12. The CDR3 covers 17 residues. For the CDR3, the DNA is TGTGCCACCAGCAGGGACTATAGCGGGGACCCCAACAATGAGCAGTTCTTC. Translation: CATSRDYSGDPNNEQFF.

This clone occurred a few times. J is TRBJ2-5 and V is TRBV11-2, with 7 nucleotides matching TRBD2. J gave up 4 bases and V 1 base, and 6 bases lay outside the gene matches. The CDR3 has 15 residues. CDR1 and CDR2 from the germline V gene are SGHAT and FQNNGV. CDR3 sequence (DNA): TGTGCCAGCAGCTTAGGGGACTATGGGGGAGAGACCCAGTACTTC. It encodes CASSLGDYGGETQYF.

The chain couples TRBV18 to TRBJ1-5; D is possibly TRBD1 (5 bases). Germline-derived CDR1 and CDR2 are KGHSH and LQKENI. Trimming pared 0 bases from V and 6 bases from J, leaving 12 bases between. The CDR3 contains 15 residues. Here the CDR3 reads CASSPPNRSAQPQHF. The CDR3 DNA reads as TGTGCCAGCTCACCACCGAACAGGAGCGCTCAGCCCCAGCATTTT.

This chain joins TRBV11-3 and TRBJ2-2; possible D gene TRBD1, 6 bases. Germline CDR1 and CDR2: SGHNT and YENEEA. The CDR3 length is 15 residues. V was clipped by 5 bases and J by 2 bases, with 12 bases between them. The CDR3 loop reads CASSDGQLNTGELFF. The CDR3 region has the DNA TGTGCCAGCAGCGACGGACAGCTCAACACCGGGGAGCTGTTTTTT. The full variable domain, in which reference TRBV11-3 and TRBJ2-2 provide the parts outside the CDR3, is EAGVVQSPRYKIIEKKQPVAFWCNPISGHNTLYWYLQNLGQGPELLIRYENEEAVDDSQLPKDRFSAERLKGVDSTLKIQPAELGDSAVYLCASSDGQLNTGELFFGEGSRLTVL.

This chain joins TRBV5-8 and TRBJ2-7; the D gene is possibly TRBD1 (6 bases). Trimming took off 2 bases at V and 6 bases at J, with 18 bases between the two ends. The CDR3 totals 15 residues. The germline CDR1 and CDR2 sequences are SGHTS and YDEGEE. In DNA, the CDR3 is TGTGCCAGCAGCTTCATCGCGCAGGGGATAAGCGAGCAGTACTTC. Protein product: CASSFIAQGISEQYF.

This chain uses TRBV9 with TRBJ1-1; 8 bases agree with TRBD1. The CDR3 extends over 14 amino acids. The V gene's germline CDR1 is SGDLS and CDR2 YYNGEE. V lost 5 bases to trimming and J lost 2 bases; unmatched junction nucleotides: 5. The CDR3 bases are TGTGCCAGCAGTGCCACAGGGGGAAACACTGAAGCTTTCTTT. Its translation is CASSATGGNTEAFF.

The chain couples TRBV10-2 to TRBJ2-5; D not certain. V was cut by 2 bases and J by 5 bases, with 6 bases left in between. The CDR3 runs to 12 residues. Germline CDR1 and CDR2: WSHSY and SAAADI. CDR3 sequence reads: CASSENEETQYF. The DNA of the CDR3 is TGCGCCAGCAGTGAGAACGAGGAGACCCAGTACTTC.

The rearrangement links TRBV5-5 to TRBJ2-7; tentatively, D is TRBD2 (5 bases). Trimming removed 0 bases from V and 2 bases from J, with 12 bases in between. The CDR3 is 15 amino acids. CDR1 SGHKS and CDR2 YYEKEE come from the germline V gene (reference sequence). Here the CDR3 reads CASSLVARATYEQYF. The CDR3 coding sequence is TGTGCCAGCAGCTTGGTGGCGAGGGCTACCTACGAGCAGTACTTC.